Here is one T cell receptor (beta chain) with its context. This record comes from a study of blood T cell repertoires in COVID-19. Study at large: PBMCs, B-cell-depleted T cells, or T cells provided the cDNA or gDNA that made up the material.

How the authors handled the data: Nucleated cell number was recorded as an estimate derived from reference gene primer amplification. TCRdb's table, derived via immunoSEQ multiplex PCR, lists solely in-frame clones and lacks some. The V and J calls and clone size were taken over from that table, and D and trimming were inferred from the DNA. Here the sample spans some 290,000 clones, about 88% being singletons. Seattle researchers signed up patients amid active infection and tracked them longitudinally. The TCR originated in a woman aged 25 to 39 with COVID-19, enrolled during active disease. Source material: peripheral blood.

CDR3 in amino acids: CASRVGAGTEAFF. CDR3 coding DNA: TGTGCCAGCAGGGTGGGGGCTGGCACTGAAGCTTTCTTT. The J gene is TRBJ1-1, the V gene TRBV6-5; possible D gene TRBD1, 6 bases. Germline CDR1 and CDR2: MNHEY and SVGAGI. This CDR3 has 13 residues. V lost 6 bases to trimming and J lost 4 bases, with 12 bases between them.